The 17 T cell receptor beta chains given below trace back to one sample, sequenced in a study of T-cell memory formation after mild COVID-19. TCRdb ran MiXCR on the 5' RACE reads and lists one entry per CDR3 protein. The sample has a few hundred thousand distinct CDR3 sequences; approximately 19% are singletons. Material: PBMCs or a T cell subset sorted from them (not recorded which). All receptors derive from a young man who had mild COVID-19 (a few samples of this study predate the infection). Cell type and time point are not known.

This clonotype was picked up a small number of times. The rearrangement joins TRBV15 to TRBJ1-6, with D possibly being TRBD1 (6 bases). Germline V gene data show CDR1 as LNHNV and CDR2 as YYDKDF (reference sequence). The CDR3 spans 15 residues. V lost 3 bases, J lost 10 bases, and 16 bases lay in between. CDR3 bases: TGTGCCACCAGCAGGAAAACAGGGACTCAATCACCCCTCCACTTT. This translates into CATSRKTGTQSPLHF.

The J gene is TRBJ2-1, the V gene TRBV12-3 or TRBV12-4, with D possibly TRBD2 on 7 matching bases. There are 18 residues in the CDR3. The V gene lost 2 bases and the J gene lost 3 bases, with 20 bases spanning the gap. The CDR3 DNA follows: TGTGCCAGCAGTTTATCCGTTACGGGGGGCTTCCTCTACAATGAGCAGTTCTTC. It encodes CASSLSVTGGFLYNEQFF.

This clonotype has a handful of counts. This chain connects TRBV5-1 to TRBJ2-1; D gene ambiguous. Trimming took 0 bases from V and 6 from J, leaving 10 bases between them. This CDR3 comprises 14 residues. From germline, CDR1 is SGHRS and CDR2 YFSETQ. CDR3 sequence reads: CASSLGQEFNEQFF. DNA of the CDR3: TGCGCCAGCAGCTTGGGGCAGGAGTTCAATGAGCAGTTCTTC.

The chain uses TRBV15 and TRBJ1-2, with D hard to call. The ends were cut back, 0 bases at V and 11 bases at J, with 7 bases in the middle. The length of the CDR3 is 11 residues. Germline V gene lookup returns CDR1 LNHNV and CDR2 YYDKDF (reference sequence). The CDR3 sequence is CATSRDSAYTF. As DNA, the CDR3 is TGTGCCACCAGCAGAGATTCGGCGTACACCTTC.

This clonotype was recorded a few times. V is TRBV20-1 and J is TRBJ2-2; no reliable D call. The CDR3 is made up of 14 amino acids. Trimming stripped 3 bases from V and 6 bases from J, with 14 bases between. Germline CDR1 DFQATT, CDR2 SNEGSKA (reference sequence). In nucleotides, the CDR3 is TGCAGTGCTAGGGTTGAATCGGGCGCCGGGGAGCTGTTTTTT. This sequence encodes CSARVESGAGELFF.

Only a few counts were recorded for this clonotype. The V and J genes are TRBV6-6 and TRBJ2-1, with D perhaps matching TRBD2 (6 bases). CDR1 is MNHNY and CDR2 is SVGAGI in the germline V gene (reference sequence). V was shortened by 6 bases and J by 5 bases, with 11 bases between the two germline ends. The CDR3 length is 13 residues. Here the CDR3 DNA reads TGTGCCAGCAGCCTTACTAGCAACAATGAGCAGTTCTTC. It yields the protein CASSLTSNNEQFF.

J is TRBJ1-1 and V is TRBV12-3 or TRBV12-4; D perhaps matches TRBD1 (5 bases). V was pared by 2 bases and J by 3 bases, with 10 bases between. This CDR3 has 14 residues. The CDR3 nucleotides are TGTGCCAGCAGTTTAAATGGGGCGTACACTGAAGCTTTCTTT. It translates to CASSLNGAYTEAFF.

The CDR3 reads CASRPMVTWETQYF. The CDR3 nucleotides are TGTGCCAGTAGGCCGATGGTGACCTGGGAGACCCAGTACTTC. The chain is built from TRBV6-1 and TRBJ2-5; the D is unclear. The V end was cut by 9 bases, the J end by 5 bases, with 19 bases between. The germline V gene has CDR1 MNHNS and CDR2 SASEGT. This CDR3 is built from 14 residues.

The chain carries TRBV7-2 and TRBJ2-7; TRBD2 aligns across 10 bases. Germline CDR1 reads SGHTA; CDR2 reads FQGNSA. Germline trimming cut 5 bases from V and 3 bases from J; bases unmatched to any gene: 4. This CDR3 comprises 14 residues. CDR3 in amino acids: CASSLSGGNYEQYV. The CDR3 DNA reads as TGTGCCAGCAGCCTTAGCGGGGGGAACTACGAGCAGTACGTC.

The V call is TRBV11-1, the J call TRBJ1-1; D possibly corresponds to TRBD1 (5 bases). Trimming shortened V by 4 bases and J by 5 bases, and 14 bases separated the two germline ends. The CDR3 loop spans 14 amino acids. CDR1 SGHAT and CDR2 FQDESV come from the germline V gene (reference sequence). The CDR3 nucleotides are TGTGCCAGCAGCTCCTTTTCTACAGGTACTGAAGCTTTCTTT. As protein: CASSSFSTGTEAFF.

There are a few counts of this clonotype. V is TRBV6-1 and J is TRBJ2-3; TRBD2 matches at 7 bases. The CDR3 loop spans 15 amino acids. Germline lookup yields CDR1 MNHNS and CDR2 SASEGT. V shed 6 bases, J shed 3 bases, and the junction held 9 bases outside the gene matches. The CDR3 spells CASRTQGGRTDTQYF. CDR3 bases: TGTGCCAGCAGAACCCAGGGAGGGAGGACAGATACGCAGTATTTT.

The chain couples TRBV29-1 to TRBJ2-7; 10 bases align to TRBD1. J gave up 6 bases and V 6 bases, and 11 bases lay outside the gene matches. Looked up from germline, CDR1 is SQVTM and CDR2 is ANQGSEA. This CDR3 comprises 14 residues. This chain's CDR3 is CSVDPTGGLFEQYF. The CDR3 DNA follows: TGCAGCGTCGACCCGACAGGGGGCCTCTTCGAGCAGTACTTC.

Only a few counts were recorded for this clonotype. Here the CDR3 reads CASSLDGPAFGYTF. CDR3 coding DNA: TGTGCCAGCAGTTTAGACGGACCCGCCTTCGGCTACACCTTC. This chain joins TRBV6-2 or TRBV6-3 and TRBJ1-2, with D unresolved. Trimming removed 4 bases from V and 8 bases from J, with 17 bases in between. The CDR3 is 14 residues long. Germline CDR1 is MNHEY and CDR2 is SVGEGT.

This sequence joins TRBV4-1 and TRBJ2-2; 8 bases align to TRBD1. The CDR3 has 15 amino acids. The germline V gene has CDR1 MGHRA and CDR2 YSYEKL. The V and J ends lost 2 bases and 6 bases, in that order; junction bases with no gene match: 5. This chain's CDR3 is CASSQNRGRSGELFF. The CDR3 nucleotides read TGCGCCAGCAGCCAAAACAGGGGGAGGTCCGGGGAGCTGTTTTTT.

The chain has TRBV20-1 and TRBJ1-1, with TRBD1 matching 11 bases. This CDR3 region has 14 residues. The germline CDR1 and CDR2 sequences are DFQATT and SNEGSKA (reference sequence). Trimming took 6 bases from V and 0 from J; bases not matched to a gene: 3. This chain's CDR3 is CSARTGGLNTEAFF. For the CDR3, the DNA is TGCAGTGCGCGGACAGGGGGCCTGAACACTGAAGCTTTCTTT.

This clonotype appeared a few times. The chain links TRBV5-1 to TRBJ2-7; tentatively, D is TRBD2 (5 bases). Trimming cost V 0 bases and J 5 bases, with 12 bases left between them. Germline CDR1 reads SGHRS; CDR2 reads YFSETQ. The CDR3 has 14 residues. CDR3 sequence: CASSLVQRLDEQYF. For the CDR3, the DNA is TGCGCCAGCAGCTTGGTGCAGCGGCTAGACGAGCAGTACTTC.

The chain links TRBV13 to TRBJ2-5; 9 nucleotides match TRBD1. The CDR3 is 14 residues long. CDR1 and CDR2 from the germline V gene are PRHDT and FYEKMQ (reference sequence). The V and J ends lost 5 bases and 5 bases, in that order; junction bases with no gene match: 6. DNA of the CDR3: TGTGCCAGCAGCCCGGGACAGGGAGTGGAGACCCAGTACTTC. Protein sequence: CASSPGQGVETQYF.